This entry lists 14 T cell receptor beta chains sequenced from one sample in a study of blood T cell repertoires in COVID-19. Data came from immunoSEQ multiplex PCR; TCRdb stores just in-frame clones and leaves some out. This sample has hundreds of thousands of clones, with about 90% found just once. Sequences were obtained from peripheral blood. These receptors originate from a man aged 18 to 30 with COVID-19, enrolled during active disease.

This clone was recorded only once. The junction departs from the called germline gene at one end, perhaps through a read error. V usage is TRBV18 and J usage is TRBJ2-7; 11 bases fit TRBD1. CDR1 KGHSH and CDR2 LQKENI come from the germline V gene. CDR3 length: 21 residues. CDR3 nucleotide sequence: TGTGCCAGCTCACCTAATGAGCTGGACAGGGGGCTTTTCACCTTCGCCTACGTGCAGTACTTC. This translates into CASSPNELDRGLFTFAYVQYF.

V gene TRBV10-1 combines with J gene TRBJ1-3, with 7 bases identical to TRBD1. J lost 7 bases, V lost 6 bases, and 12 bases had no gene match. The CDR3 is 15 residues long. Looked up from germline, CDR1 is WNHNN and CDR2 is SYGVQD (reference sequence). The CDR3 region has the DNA TGCGCCAGCAGAGATAGACAGGGAAGGAGTAACACCATATATTTT. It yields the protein CASRDRQGRSNTIYF.

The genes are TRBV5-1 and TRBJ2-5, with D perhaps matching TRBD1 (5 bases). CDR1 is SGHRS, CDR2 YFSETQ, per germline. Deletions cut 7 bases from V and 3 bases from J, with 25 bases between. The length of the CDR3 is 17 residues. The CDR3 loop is CASAKRSGILREETQYF. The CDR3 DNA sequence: TGCGCCAGCGCGAAGCGCTCAGGGATATTACGAGAAGAGACCCAGTACTTC.

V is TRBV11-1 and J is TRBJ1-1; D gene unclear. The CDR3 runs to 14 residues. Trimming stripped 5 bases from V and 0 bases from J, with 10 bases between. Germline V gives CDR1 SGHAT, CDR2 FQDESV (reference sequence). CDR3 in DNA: TGTGCCAGCAGCCCGCTCTACCTGAACACTGAAGCTTTCTTT. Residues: CASSPLYLNTEAFF. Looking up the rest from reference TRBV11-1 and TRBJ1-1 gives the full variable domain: EAEVAQSPRYKITEKSQAVAFWCDPISGHATLYWYRQILGQGPELLVQFQDESVVDDSQLPKDRFSAERLKGVDSTLKIQPAELGDSAMYLCASSPLYLNTEAFFGQGTRLTVV.

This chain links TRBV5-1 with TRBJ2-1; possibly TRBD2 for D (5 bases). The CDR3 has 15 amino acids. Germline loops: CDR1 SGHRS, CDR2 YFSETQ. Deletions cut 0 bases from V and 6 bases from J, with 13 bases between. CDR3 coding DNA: TGCGCCAGCAGCTTGGGGATCCTAGCTTTCAATGAGCAGTTCTTC. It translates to CASSLGILAFNEQFF.

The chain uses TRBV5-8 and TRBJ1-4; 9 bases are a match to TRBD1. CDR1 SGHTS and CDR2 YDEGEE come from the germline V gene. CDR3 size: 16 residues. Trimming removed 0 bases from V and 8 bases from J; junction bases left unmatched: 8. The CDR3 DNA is TGTGCCAGCAGCTTGGCCGGCGGGACAGGGAGGGAAAAACTGTTTTTT. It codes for CASSLAGGTGREKLFF.

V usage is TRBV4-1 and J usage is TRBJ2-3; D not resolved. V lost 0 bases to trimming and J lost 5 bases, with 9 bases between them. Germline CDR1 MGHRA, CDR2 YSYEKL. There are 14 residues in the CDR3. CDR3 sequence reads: CASSQDTVRDTQYF. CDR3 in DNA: TGCGCCAGCAGCCAAGATACTGTCCGAGATACGCAGTATTTT.

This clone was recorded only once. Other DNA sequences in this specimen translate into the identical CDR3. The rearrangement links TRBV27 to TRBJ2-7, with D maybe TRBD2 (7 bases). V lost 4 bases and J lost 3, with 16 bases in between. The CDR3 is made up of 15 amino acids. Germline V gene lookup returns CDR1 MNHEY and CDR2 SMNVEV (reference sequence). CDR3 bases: TGTGCCAGCAGTTCCCGGACGGGGGGCGACTACGAGCAGTACTTC. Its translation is CASSSRTGGDYEQYF.

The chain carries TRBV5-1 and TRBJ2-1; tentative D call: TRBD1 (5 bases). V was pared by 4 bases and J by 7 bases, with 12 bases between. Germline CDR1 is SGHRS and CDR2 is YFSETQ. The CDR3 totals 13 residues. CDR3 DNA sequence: TGCGCCAGCAGCCCGCAGGGTTGGAATGAGCAGTTCTTC. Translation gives CASSPQGWNEQFF.

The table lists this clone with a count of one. As DNA, the CDR3 is TGTGCCTGGAAGGGGGCAGGCGGTAACACCGGGGAGCTGTTTTTT. Translating it yields CAWKGAGGNTGELFF. This chain connects TRBV30 to TRBJ2-2; 7 bases are shared with TRBD1. The CDR3 has 15 residues. Germline V gene sequence: CDR1 GTSNPN, CDR2 SVGIG (reference sequence). J was trimmed by 2 bases and V by 4 bases; bases with no gene match: 7.

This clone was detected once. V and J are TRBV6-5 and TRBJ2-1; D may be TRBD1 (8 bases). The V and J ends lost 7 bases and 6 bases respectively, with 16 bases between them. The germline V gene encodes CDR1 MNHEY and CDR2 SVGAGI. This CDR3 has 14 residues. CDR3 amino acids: CASTNNRGGNEQFF. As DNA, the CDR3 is TGTGCCAGCACGAATAACAGGGGGGGCAATGAGCAGTTCTTC.

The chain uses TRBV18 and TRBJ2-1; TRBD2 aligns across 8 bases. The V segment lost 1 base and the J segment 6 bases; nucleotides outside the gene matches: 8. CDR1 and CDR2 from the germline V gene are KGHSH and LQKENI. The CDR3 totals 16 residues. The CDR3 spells CASSPQIQRGSNEQFF. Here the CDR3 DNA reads TGTGCCAGCTCACCACAGATCCAGCGGGGGAGCAATGAGCAGTTCTTC.

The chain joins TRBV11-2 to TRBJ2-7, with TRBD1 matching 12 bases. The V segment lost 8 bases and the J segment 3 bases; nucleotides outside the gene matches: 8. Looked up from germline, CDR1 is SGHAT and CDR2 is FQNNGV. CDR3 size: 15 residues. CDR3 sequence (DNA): TGTGCCAGCTCGACAGGGACAGGGGGCTACTACGAGCAGTACTTC. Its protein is CASSTGTGGYYEQYF.

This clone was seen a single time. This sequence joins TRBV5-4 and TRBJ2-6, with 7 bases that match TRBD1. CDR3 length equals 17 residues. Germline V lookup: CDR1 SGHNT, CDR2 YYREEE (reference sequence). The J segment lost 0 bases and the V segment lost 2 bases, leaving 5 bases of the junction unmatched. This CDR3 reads CASSFPGQPSGANVLTF. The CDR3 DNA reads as TGTGCCAGCAGCTTCCCGGGACAGCCCTCTGGGGCCAACGTCCTGACTTTC.